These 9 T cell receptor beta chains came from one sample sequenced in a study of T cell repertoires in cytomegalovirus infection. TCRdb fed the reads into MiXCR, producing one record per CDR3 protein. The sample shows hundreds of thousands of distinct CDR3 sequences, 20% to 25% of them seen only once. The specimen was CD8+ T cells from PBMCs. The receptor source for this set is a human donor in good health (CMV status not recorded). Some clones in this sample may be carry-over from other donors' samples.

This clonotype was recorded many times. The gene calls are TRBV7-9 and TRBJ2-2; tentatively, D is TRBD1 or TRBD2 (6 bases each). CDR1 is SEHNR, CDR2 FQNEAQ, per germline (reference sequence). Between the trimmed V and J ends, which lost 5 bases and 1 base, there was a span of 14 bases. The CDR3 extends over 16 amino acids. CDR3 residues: CASSAKGGMNTGELFF. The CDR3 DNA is TGTGCCAGCAGCGCGAAGGGGGGAATGAACACCGGGGAGCTGTTTTTT.

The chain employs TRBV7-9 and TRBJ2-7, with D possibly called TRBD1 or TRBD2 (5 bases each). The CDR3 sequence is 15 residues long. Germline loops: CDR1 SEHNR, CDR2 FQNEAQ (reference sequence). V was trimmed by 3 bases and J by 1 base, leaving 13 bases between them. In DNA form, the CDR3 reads TGTGCCAGCAGCTTCCCCGGGACGGATTCCTACGAGCAGTACGTC. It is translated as CASSFPGTDSYEQYV.

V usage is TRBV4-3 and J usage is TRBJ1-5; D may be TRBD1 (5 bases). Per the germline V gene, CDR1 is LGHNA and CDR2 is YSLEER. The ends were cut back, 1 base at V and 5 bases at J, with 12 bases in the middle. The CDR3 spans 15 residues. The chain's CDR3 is CASSQGDSTDQPQHF. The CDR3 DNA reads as TGCGCCAGCAGCCAAGGGGACTCAACGGATCAGCCCCAGCATTTT.

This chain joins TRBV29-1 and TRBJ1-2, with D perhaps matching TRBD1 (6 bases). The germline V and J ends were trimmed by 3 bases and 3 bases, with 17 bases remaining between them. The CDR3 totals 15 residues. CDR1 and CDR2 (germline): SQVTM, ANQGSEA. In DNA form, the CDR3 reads TGCAGCGTTGACCCTCAGGGGAACCGAGACTATGGCTACACCTTC. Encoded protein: CSVDPQGNRDYGYTF.

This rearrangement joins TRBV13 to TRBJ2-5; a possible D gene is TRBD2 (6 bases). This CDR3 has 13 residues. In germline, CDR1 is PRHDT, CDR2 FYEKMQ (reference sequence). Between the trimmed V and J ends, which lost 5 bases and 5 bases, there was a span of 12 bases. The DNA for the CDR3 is TGTGCCAGCAGCGCAGGACTAAAGGAGACCCAGTACTTC. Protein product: CASSAGLKETQYF.

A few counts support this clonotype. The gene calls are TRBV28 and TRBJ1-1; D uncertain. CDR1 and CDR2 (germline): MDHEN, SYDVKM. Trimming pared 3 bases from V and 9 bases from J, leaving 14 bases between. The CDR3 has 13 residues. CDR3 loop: CASSFISSPKAFF. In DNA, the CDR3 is TGTGCCAGCAGTTTTATCTCCTCCCCCAAAGCTTTCTTT.

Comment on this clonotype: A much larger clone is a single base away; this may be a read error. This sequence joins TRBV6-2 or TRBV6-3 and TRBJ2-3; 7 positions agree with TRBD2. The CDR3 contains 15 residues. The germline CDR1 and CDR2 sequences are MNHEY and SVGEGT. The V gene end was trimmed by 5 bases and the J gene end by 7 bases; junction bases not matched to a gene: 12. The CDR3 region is CASSPLPERGNTQYF. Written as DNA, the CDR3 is TGTGCCAGCAGTCCCCTCCCTGAGCGGGGCAATACGCAGTATTTT.

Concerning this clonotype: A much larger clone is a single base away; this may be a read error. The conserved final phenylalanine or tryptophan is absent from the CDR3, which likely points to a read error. CDR3 nucleotides: TGTGCCAGCAGTTACTCCGAGGGGACAGGGGGCGGGCCTCTAAGGCCGTTCGATACGCAGTATTCT. This gives the protein CASSYSEGTGGGPLRPFDTQYS. J is TRBJ2-3 and V is TRBV6-5; 12 bases line up with TRBD1. Germline V CDR1 and CDR2: MNHEY, SVGAGI. V dropped 0 bases and J dropped 6; count of bases not matched to a gene: 22. The CDR3 extends over 22 amino acids.

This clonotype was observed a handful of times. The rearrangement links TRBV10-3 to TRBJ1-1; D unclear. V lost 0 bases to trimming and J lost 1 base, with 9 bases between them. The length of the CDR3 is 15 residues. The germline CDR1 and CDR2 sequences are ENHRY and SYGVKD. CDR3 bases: TGTGCCATCAGTGAGTCGGGCGGGAAGAACACTGAAGCTTTCTTT. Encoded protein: CAISESGGKNTEAFF.